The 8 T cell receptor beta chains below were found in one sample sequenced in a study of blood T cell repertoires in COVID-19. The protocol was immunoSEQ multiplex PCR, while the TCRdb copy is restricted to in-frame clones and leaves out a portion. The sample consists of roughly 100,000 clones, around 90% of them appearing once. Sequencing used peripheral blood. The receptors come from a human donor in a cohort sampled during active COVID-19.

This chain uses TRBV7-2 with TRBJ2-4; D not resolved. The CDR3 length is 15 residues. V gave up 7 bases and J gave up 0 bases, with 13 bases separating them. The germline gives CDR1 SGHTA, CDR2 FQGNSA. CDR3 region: CASTLGVLAKNIQYF. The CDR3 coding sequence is TGTGCCAGCACCCTTGGAGTCCTAGCCAAAAACATTCAGTACTTC.

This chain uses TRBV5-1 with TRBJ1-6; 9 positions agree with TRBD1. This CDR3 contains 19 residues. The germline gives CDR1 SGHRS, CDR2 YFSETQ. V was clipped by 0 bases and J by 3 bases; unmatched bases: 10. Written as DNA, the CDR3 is TGCGCCAGCAGCTTGGCCGGGTGGACAGGGGCTGACTATAATTCACCCCTCCACTTT. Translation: CASSLAGWTGADYNSPLHF.

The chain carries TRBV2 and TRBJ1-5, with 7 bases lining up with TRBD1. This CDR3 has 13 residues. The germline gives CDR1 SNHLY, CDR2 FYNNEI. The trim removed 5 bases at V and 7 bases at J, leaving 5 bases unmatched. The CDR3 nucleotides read TGTGCCAGCAGTCCACAGGGGAAACAGCCCCAGCATTTT. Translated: CASSPQGKQPQHF.

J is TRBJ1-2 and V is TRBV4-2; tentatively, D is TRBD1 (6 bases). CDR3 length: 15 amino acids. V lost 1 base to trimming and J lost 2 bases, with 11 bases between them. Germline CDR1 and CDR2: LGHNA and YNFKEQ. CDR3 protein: CASSQGRGRNYGYTF. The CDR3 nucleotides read TGTGCCAGCAGCCAAGGCAGGGGCCGGAACTATGGCTACACCTTC.

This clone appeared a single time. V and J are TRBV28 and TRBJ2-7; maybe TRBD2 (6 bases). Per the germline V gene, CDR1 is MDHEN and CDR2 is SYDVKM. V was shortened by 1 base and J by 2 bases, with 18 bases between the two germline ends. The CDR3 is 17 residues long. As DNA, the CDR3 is TGTGCCAGCAGTTTATACGGGAGACGGAACCCCACCTACGAGCAGTACTTC. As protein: CASSLYGRRNPTYEQYF.

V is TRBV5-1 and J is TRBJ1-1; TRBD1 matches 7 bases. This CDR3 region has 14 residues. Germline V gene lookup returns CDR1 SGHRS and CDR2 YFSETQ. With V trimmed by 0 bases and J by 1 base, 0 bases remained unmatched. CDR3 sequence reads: CASSLGDRNTEAFF. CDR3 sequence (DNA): TGCGCCAGCAGCTTGGGGGACAGGAACACTGAAGCTTTCTTT.

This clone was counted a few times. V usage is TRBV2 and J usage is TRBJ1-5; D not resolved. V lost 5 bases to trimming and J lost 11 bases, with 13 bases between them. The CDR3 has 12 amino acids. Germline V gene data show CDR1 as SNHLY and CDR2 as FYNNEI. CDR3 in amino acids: CASSPENQAQHF. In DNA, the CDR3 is TGTGCCAGCAGTCCTGAGAATCAAGCCCAGCATTTT.

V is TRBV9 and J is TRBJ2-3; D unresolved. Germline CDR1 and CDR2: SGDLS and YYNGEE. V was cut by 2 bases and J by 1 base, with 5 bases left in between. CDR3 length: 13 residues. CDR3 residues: CASSVRGTDTQYF. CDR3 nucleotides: TGTGCCAGCAGCGTTCGGGGCACAGATACGCAGTATTTT.